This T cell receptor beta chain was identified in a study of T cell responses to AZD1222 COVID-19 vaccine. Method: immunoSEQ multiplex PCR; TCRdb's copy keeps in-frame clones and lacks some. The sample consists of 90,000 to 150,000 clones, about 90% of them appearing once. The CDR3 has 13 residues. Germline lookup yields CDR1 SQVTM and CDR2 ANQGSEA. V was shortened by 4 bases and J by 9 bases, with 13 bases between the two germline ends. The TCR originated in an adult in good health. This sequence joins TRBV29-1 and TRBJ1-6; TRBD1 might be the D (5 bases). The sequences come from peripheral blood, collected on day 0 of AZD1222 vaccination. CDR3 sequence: CSVAMGEGSPLHF. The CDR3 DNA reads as TGCAGCGTTGCGATGGGGGAAGGTTCACCCCTCCACTTT.